The rows below give T cell receptor beta chains drawn from one sample of a study of T cell repertoires in cytomegalovirus infection. TCRdb reprocessed the reads via MiXCR and lists one record per CDR3 protein. Among about 900,000 distinct CDR3 sequences listed, approximately 31% were seen once. What these receptors recognize is not known. The sequencing here drew on cultured CD8+ T cells from PBMCs, taken from culture after CMV antigen stimulation. These receptors originate from a human donor in good health (CMV status not recorded). Some clones in this sample may be carry-over from other donors' samples. The CDR3 runs from the conserved cysteine through the conserved F or W.

v_call: TRBV13
cdr3_length: 13
cdr3_aa: CASTRGGYYGYTF

v_call: TRBV7-9
cdr3_length: 14
cdr3_aa: CASRWQPNTGELFF

v_call: TRBV25-1
cdr3_length: 13
cdr3_aa: CASSEFLNTEAIF

v_call: TRBV27
cdr3_length: 15
cdr3_aa: CASSPDRRFNSPLHF

v_call: TRBV27
cdr3_length: 15
cdr3_aa: CASSFRPSKDSPLHF

v_call: TRBV5-1
cdr3_length: 17
cdr3_aa: CASSPRVAGGVVSEQFF

v_call: TRBV6-6
cdr3_length: 14
cdr3_aa: CASSYSRGSTEAFF

v_call: TRBV6-6
cdr3_length: 17
cdr3_aa: CASSYIDSPGKNTEAFF

v_call: TRBV5-5
cdr3_length: 12
cdr3_aa: CASSFKDTEAFF

v_call: TRBV5-6
cdr3_length: 17
cdr3_aa: CASSLEVGPTLFGELFF

v_call: TRBV7-9
cdr3_length: 17
cdr3_aa: CASSSLYRGQGQYEQYF

v_call: TRBV6-2/TRBV6-3
cdr3_length: 13
cdr3_aa: CASLRGGVNEQFF

v_call: TRBV6-6
cdr3_length: 16
cdr3_aa: CASSYSPGAPNTEAFF

v_call: TRBV7-9
cdr3_length: 15
cdr3_aa: CASSLATGPNEKLFF

v_call: TRBV12-3/TRBV12-4
cdr3_length: 14
cdr3_aa: CASRTSGNQETQYF

v_call: TRBV6-2/TRBV6-3
cdr3_length: 18
cdr3_aa: CASSDPGGQGSSGNTIYF

v_call: TRBV6-1
cdr3_length: 16
cdr3_aa: CASSEMGQGFKNIQYF